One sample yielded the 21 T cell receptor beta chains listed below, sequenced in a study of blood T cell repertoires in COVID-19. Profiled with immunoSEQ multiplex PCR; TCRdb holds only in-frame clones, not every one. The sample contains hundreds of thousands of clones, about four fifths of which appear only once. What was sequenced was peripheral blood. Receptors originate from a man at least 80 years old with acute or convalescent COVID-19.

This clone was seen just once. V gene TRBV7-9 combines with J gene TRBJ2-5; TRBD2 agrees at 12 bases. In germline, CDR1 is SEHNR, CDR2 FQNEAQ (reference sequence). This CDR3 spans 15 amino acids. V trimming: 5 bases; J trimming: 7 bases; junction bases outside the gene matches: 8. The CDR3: CASSLGLAGFGTQYF. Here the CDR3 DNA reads TGTGCCAGCAGCCTAGGACTAGCGGGATTTGGGACCCAGTACTTC.

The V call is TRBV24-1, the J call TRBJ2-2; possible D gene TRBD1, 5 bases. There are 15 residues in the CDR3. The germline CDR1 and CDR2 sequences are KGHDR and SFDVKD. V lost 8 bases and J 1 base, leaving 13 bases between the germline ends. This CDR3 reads CATIRTRMNTGELFF. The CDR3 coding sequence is TGTGCCACCATTAGGACACGGATGAACACCGGGGAGCTGTTTTTT.

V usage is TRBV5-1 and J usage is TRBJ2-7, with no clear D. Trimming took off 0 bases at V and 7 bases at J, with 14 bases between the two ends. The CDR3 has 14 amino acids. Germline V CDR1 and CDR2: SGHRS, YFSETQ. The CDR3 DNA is TGCGCCAGCAGCTTGGATCGCCAGGCGAAGGAGCAGTACTTC. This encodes CASSLDRQAKEQYF.

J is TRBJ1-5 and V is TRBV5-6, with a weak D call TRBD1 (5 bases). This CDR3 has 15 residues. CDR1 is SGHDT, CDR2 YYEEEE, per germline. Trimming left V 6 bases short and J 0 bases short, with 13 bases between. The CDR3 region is CASKRQFYSNQPQHF. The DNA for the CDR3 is TGTGCCAGCAAGAGACAGTTCTATAGCAATCAGCCCCAGCATTTT.

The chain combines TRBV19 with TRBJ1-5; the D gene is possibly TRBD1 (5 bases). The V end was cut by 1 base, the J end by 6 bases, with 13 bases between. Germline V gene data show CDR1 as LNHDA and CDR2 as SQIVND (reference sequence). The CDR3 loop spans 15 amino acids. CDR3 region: CASSIVGQGIQPQHF. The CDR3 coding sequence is TGTGCCAGTAGTATAGTCGGGCAGGGAATTCAGCCCCAGCATTTT.

This CDR3 reads CASSQERAFRHLLDYGYTF. CDR3 bases: TGTGCCAGCAGCCAAGAGAGGGCCTTTCGACATTTATTGGACTATGGCTACACCTTC. V gene TRBV14 combines with J gene TRBJ1-2; D not resolved. Germline-derived CDR1 and CDR2 are SGHDN and FVKESK. Trimming took 0 bases from V and 3 from J, leaving 23 bases between them. This CDR3 spans 19 amino acids.

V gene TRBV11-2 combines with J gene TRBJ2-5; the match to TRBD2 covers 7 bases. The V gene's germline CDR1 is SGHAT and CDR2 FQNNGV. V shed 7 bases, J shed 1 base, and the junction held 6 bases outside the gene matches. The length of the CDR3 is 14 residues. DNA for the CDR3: TGTGCCAGCACCCATAGCGGGCTCCAAGAGACCCAGTACTTC. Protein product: CASTHSGLQETQYF.

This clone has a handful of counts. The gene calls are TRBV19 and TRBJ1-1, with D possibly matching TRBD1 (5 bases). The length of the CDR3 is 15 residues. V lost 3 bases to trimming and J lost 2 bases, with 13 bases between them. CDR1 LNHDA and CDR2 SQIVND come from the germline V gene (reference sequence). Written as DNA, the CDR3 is TGTGCCAGTAGTATGTCGGCAGGGTTCAACACTGAAGCTTTCTTT. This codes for CASSMSAGFNTEAFF. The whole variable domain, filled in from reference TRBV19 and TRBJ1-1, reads DGGITQSPKYLFRKEGQNVTLSCEQNLNHDAMYWYRQDPGQGLRLIYYSQIVNDFQKGDIAEGYSVSREKKESFPLTVTSAQKNPTAFYLCASSMSAGFNTEAFFGQGTRLTVV.

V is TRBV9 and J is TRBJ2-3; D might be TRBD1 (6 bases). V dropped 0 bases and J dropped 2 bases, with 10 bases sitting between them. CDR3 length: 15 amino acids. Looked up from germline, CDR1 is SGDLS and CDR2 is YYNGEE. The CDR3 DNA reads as TGTGCCAGCAGCGTAGGTGGGGGCGACACAGATACGCAGTATTTT. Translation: CASSVGGGDTDTQYF.

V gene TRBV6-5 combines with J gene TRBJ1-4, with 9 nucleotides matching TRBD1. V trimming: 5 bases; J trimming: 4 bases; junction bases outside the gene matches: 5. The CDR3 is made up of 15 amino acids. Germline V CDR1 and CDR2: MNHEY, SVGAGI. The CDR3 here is CASSTGGANNEKLFF. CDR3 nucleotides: TGTGCCAGCAGTACAGGGGGCGCGAATAATGAAAAACTGTTTTTT.

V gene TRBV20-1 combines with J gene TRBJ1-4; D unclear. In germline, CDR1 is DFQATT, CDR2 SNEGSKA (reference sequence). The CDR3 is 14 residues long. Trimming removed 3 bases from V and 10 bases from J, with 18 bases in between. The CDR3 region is CSASDAPTARKLFF. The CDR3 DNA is TGCAGTGCTAGTGACGCGCCGACTGCTAGAAAACTGTTTTTT.

CDR3 nucleotides: TGTGCCAGCAGCTTGACGGGACAGGCCTGCGAGCAGTACTTC. It translates to CASSLTGQACEQYF. The chain uses TRBV5-4 and TRBJ2-7; 8 bases match TRBD1. The germline V gene has CDR1 SGHNT and CDR2 YYREEE (reference sequence). CDR3 length equals 14 residues. The V and J ends lost 1 base and 6 bases, in that order; junction bases with no gene match: 6.

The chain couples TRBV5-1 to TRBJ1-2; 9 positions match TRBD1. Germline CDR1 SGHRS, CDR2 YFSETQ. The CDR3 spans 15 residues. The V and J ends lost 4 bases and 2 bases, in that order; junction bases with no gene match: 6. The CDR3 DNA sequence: TGCGCCAGCAGCATGGGACAGGGCTACAACTATGGCTACACCTTC. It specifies CASSMGQGYNYGYTF. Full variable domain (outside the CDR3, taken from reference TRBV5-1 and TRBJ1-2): KAGVTQTPRYLIKTRGQQVTLSCSPISGHRSVSWYQQTPGQGLQFLFEYFSETQRNKGNFPGRFSGRQFSNSRSEMNVSTLELGDSALYLCASSMGQGYNYGYTFGSGTRLTVV.

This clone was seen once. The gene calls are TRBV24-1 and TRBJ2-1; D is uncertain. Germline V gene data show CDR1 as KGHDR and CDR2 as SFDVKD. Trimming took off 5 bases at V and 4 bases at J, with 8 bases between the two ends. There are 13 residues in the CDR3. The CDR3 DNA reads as TGTGCCACCAGTGGTTCCGTGTACAATGAGCAGTTCTTC. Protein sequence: CATSGSVYNEQFF.

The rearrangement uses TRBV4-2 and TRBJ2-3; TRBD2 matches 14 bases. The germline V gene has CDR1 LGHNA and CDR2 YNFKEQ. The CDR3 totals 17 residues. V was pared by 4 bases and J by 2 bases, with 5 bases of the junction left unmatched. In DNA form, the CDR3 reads TGTGCCAGCAGCCCGCGGACTAGCGGGGGGCTCACAGATACGCAGTATTTT. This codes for CASSPRTSGGLTDTQYF.

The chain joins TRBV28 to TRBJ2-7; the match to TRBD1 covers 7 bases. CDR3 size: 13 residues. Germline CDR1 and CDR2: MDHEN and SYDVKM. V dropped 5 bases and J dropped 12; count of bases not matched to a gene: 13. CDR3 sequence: CASSHLTGVQWYF. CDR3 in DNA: TGTGCCAGCAGTCACCTTACAGGGGTACAATGGTACTTC.

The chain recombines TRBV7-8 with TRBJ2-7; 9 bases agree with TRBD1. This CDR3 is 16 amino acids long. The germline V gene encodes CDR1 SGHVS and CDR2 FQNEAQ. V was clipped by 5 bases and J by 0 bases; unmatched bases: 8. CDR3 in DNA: TGTGCCAGCAGCCCATATGGGACAGGGAGCTCCTACGAGCAGTACTTC. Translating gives CASSPYGTGSSYEQYF. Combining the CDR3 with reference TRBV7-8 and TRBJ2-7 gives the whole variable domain GAGVSQSPRYKVAKRGQDVALRCDPISGHVSLFWYQQALGQGPEFLTYFQNEAQLDKSGLPSDRFFAERPEGSVSTLKIQRTQQEDSAVYLCASSPYGTGSSYEQYFGPGTRLTVT.

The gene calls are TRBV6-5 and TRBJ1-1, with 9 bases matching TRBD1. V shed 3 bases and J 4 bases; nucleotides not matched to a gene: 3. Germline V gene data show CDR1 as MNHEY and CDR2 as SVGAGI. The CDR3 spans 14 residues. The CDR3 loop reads CASSYEDRGTEAFF. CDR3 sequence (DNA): TGTGCCAGCAGTTATGAGGACAGGGGCACTGAAGCTTTCTTT.

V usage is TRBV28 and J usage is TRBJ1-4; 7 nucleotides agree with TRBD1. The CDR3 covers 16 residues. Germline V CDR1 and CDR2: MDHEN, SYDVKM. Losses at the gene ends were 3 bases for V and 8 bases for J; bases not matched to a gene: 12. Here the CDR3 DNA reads TGTGCCAGCAGTTTTCAGGGGGTCCGAGGGCCAGAAAAACTGTTTTTT. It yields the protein CASSFQGVRGPEKLFF.

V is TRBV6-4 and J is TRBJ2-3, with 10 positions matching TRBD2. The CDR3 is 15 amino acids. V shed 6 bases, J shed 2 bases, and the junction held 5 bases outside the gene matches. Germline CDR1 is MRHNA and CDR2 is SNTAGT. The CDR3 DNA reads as TGTGCCAGCAGCGAAGCGGGGGGGTACACAGATACGCAGTATTTT. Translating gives CASSEAGGYTDTQYF.

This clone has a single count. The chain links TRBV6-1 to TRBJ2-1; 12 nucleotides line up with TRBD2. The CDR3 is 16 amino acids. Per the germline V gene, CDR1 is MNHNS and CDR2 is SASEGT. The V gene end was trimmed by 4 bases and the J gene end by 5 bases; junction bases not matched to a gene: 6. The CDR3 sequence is CASSGSGLAGHNEQFF. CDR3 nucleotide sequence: TGTGCCAGCAGTGGATCGGGACTAGCGGGCCACAATGAGCAGTTCTTC.